These 11 T cell receptor beta chains were sequenced from one sample in a study of T-cell memory formation after mild COVID-19. Via MiXCR, TCRdb re-called the 5' RACE reads, giving one row per CDR3 protein. Of about 560,000 distinct CDR3 sequences listed, roughly a fifth are singletons. The sample taken for sequencing was PBMCs or a T cell subset sorted from them (not recorded which). The receptor source for this set is an adult woman who had mild COVID-19 (a few samples of this study predate the infection). Cell type and time point are not known.

A few counts support this clonotype. V is TRBV3-1 and J is TRBJ1-1; 8 bases align to TRBD1. V lost 1 base to trimming and J lost 4 bases; unmatched junction nucleotides: 2. Germline V gives CDR1 LGHDT, CDR2 YNNKEL (reference sequence). The CDR3 has 14 residues. Here the CDR3 DNA reads TGTGCCAGCAGCCAAGGGACAGGGATCACTGAAGCTTTCTTT. It is translated as CASSQGTGITEAFF.

This clonotype was seen a handful of times. The CDR3 sequence: CASSLTGDPYSNQPQHF. The CDR3 DNA reads as TGTGCCAGCAGCTTAACGGGGGACCCCTATAGCAATCAGCCCCAGCATTTT. The chain has TRBV7-6 and TRBJ1-5, with D possibly matching TRBD1 (5 bases). V shed 2 bases and J shed 0 bases, with 14 bases lying between them. CDR1 and CDR2 (germline): SGHVS, FNYEAQ. The CDR3 contains 17 residues.

CDR3 sequence reads: CASSLSGAYTDTQYF. The CDR3 DNA reads as TGTGCCAGCAGCCTTAGCGGGGCTTACACAGATACGCAGTATTTT. The rearrangement uses TRBV6-5 and TRBJ2-3; 8 positions match TRBD2. The CDR3 sequence is 15 residues long. Germline CDR1 and CDR2: MNHEY and SVGAGI. With 6 bases clipped from V and 2 bases from J, the junction kept 7 bases outside the gene matches.

The sample holds many counts of this clonotype. The V and J genes are TRBV7-9 and TRBJ2-3; the match to TRBD1 covers 8 bases. Per germline, CDR1 SEHNR and CDR2 FQNEAQ (reference sequence). Germline trimming cut 4 bases from V and 5 bases from J; bases unmatched to any gene: 14. The CDR3 spans 17 residues. The DNA for the CDR3 is TGTGCCAGCAGCTCCTTAGGTGGACAGGGCAGAGGAGATACGCAGTATTTT. It is translated as CASSSLGGQGRGDTQYF.

This chain links TRBV7-2 with TRBJ2-5, with 9 bases identical to TRBD2. The CDR3 is 16 amino acids. Germline V lookup: CDR1 SGHTA, CDR2 FQGNSA. V lost 1 base, J lost 5 bases, and 8 bases stayed unmatched. The CDR3 sequence is CASSLGGLAGTETQYF. CDR3 nucleotide sequence: TGTGCCAGCAGCTTAGGGGGCCTAGCGGGAACGGAGACCCAGTACTTC.

The chain joins TRBV12-3 or TRBV12-4 to TRBJ2-1, with D perhaps TRBD1 (6 bases). CDR3 size: 15 residues. The V and J ends lost 1 base and 2 bases respectively, with 9 bases between them. The CDR3 DNA sequence: TGTGCCAGCAGTTTAGTGGGGGCCACCTACAATGAGCAGTTCTTC. It codes for CASSLVGATYNEQFF.

In this sample, this clonotype turned up a few times. The chain combines TRBV12-3 or TRBV12-4 with TRBJ2-1; 7 positions agree with TRBD2. The trim removed 7 bases at V and 4 bases at J, leaving 4 bases unmatched. This CDR3 comprises 13 residues. The CDR3 sequence: CASNYGGYNEQFF. In nucleotides, the CDR3 is TGTGCCAGCAATTACGGGGGGTACAATGAGCAGTTCTTC.

This clonotype turned up a few times. The chain uses TRBV18 and TRBJ2-2; unclear D gene. This CDR3 has 15 amino acids. The germline V and J ends were trimmed by 0 bases and 6 bases, with 11 bases remaining between them. The germline V gene encodes CDR1 KGHSH and CDR2 LQKENI. The DNA of the CDR3 is TGTGCCAGCTCACCACCCCCCTCCTGGGCCGGGGAGCTGTTTTTT. It translates to CASSPPPSWAGELFF.

This clonotype occurred a few times. The chain carries TRBV5-4 and TRBJ2-1; 9 nucleotides agree with TRBD2. Losses at the gene ends were 0 bases for V and 8 bases for J; bases not matched to a gene: 9. The germline V gene has CDR1 SGHNT and CDR2 YYREEE (reference sequence). The CDR3 contains 16 residues. CDR3 sequence: CASSLASSGGNYEQFF. In DNA form, the CDR3 reads TGTGCCAGCAGCTTGGCCAGTAGCGGGGGTAACTATGAGCAGTTCTTC. Complete variable domain (other parts from reference TRBV5-4 and TRBJ2-1): ETGVTQSPTHLIKTRGQQVTLRCSSQSGHNTVSWYQQALGQGPQFIFQYYREEENGRGNFPPRFSGLQFPNYSSELNVNALELDDSALYLCASSLASSGGNYEQFFGPGTRLTVL.

This clonotype was counted between two and nine times. The V and J genes are TRBV11-2 and TRBJ2-2, with 7 bases lining up with TRBD2. CDR3 size: 14 residues. Germline V CDR1 and CDR2: SGHAT, FQNNGV. With 10 bases clipped from V and 0 bases from J, the junction kept 5 bases outside the gene matches. The CDR3, as DNA: TGTGCCATCCTCAGCGGGGCGAACACCGGGGAGCTGTTTTTT. Translated: CAILSGANTGELFF.

This rearrangement joins TRBV15 to TRBJ2-7, with D perhaps matching TRBD2 (5 bases). The germline V gene encodes CDR1 LNHNV and CDR2 YYDKDF (reference sequence). The CDR3 loop spans 14 amino acids. The V gene lost 0 bases and the J gene lost 6 bases, with 12 bases spanning the gap. CDR3 DNA sequence: TGTGCCACCAGCAGAGATTTCGCGGGTTTCGAGCAGTACTTC. Its protein is CATSRDFAGFEQYF.